The 18 T cell receptor beta chains below come from one sample, sequenced in a study of technical replicates of blood from several donors. The data were produced by immunoSEQ multiplex PCR, yet TCRdb's version contains in-frame clones alone and is incomplete. The sample consists of about 79,000 clones, about 90% of them appearing once. Material for sequencing was T cells isolated from PBMCs. Receptor source: a human donor in good health. Some clones in this sample may be carry-over from other donors' samples.

V and J are TRBV6-5 and TRBJ2-2; 8 nucleotides align to TRBD2. Germline V CDR1 and CDR2: MNHEY, SVGAGI. V dropped 4 bases and J dropped 5; count of bases not matched to a gene: 6. The CDR3 length is 15 residues. The CDR3 region has the DNA TGTGCCAGCAGTTCTCCCGGGAGGGCGACCGGGGAGCTGTTTTTT. Residues: CASSSPGRATGELFF.

The rearrangement links TRBV7-9 to TRBJ2-3; a possible D gene is TRBD2 (6 bases). The CDR3 runs to 14 residues. Germline lookup yields CDR1 SEHNR and CDR2 FQNEAQ (reference sequence). The ends were cut back, 5 bases at V and 1 base at J, with 10 bases in the middle. CDR3 DNA sequence: TGTGCCAGCAGCCCGTCGGGGGGCACAGATACGCAGTATTTT. This gives the protein CASSPSGGTDTQYF.

V gene TRBV6-1 combines with J gene TRBJ1-1; D gene uncertain. The CDR3 runs 15 residues. V was pared by 2 bases and J by 0 bases, with 10 bases between. The V gene's germline CDR1 is MNHNS and CDR2 SASEGT. The CDR3 sequence is CASSEYHQLNTEAFF. CDR3 bases: TGTGCCAGCAGTGAATATCATCAGTTGAACACTGAAGCTTTCTTT.

This chain uses TRBV19 with TRBJ2-3; 8 bases are shared with TRBD2. Germline-derived CDR1 and CDR2 are LNHDA and SQIVND (reference sequence). The CDR3 contains 16 residues. V lost 2 bases and J lost 5; bases outside the gene matches: 9. The CDR3 DNA follows: TGTGCCAGTAGTATAAAGGAGCGGGAGTTGGTAGATACGCAGTATTTT. Its protein product is CASSIKERELVDTQYF. The entire variable domain, with the rest obtained from reference TRBV19 and TRBJ2-3, is as follows: DGGITQSPKYLFRKEGQNVTLSCEQNLNHDAMYWYRQDPGQGLRLIYYSQIVNDFQKGDIAEGYSVSREKKESFPLTVTSAQKNPTAFYLCASSIKERELVDTQYFGPGTRLTVL.

This clone was seen a few times. The rearrangement links TRBV10-2 to TRBJ2-7; 7 positions agree with TRBD2. Germline CDR1 WSHSY, CDR2 SAAADI. The CDR3 spans 16 residues. V lost 6 bases, J lost 2 bases, and 13 bases stayed unmatched. CDR3 amino acids: CASRPVWSGTTYEQYF. In DNA, the CDR3 is TGCGCCAGCAGACCAGTTTGGAGCGGGACTACCTACGAGCAGTACTTC.

The chain is built from TRBV18 and TRBJ2-5; the D gene is possibly TRBD1 (5 bases). The J call may be in error: the DNA end matches TRBJ2-7 better. This CDR3 spans 13 amino acids. Germline V gene sequence: CDR1 KGHSH, CDR2 LQKENI. The CDR3 sequence is CASSPQGNNEQYF. Written as DNA, the CDR3 is TGTGCCAGCTCACCCCAGGGTAACAACGAGCAGTACTTC.

For the CDR3, the DNA is TGTGCCAGCAGGTCACTAGCGGGGGACTCCTACGAGCAGTACTTC. Its protein product is CASRSLAGDSYEQYF. The V call is TRBV2, the J call TRBJ2-7; 11 bases match TRBD2. V shed 6 bases and J 0 bases; nucleotides not matched to a gene: 4. The CDR3 runs to 15 residues. The V gene's germline CDR1 is SNHLY and CDR2 FYNNEI. The whole variable domain, filled in from reference TRBV2 and TRBJ2-7, reads EPEVTQTPSHQVTQMGQEVILRCVPISNHLYFYWYRQILGQKVEFLVSFYNNEISEKSEIFDDQFSVERPDGSNFTLKIRSTKLEDSAMYFCASRSLAGDSYEQYFGPGTRLTVT.

This chain uses TRBV5-6 with TRBJ2-3; 7 bases fit TRBD1. The CDR3 extends over 16 amino acids. The germline CDR1 and CDR2 sequences are SGHDT and YYEEEE. V lost 0 bases, J lost 0 bases, and 4 bases stayed unmatched. CDR3 loop: CASSLGLGQSTDTQYF. Written as DNA, the CDR3 is TGTGCCAGCAGCTTGGGGTTGGGACAGAGCACAGATACGCAGTATTTT.

Only one count was recorded for this clone. The chain is built from TRBV19 and TRBJ1-2; TRBD1 is a possible D gene (6 bases). Trimming shortened V by 3 bases and J by 0 bases, and 8 bases separated the two germline ends. This CDR3 comprises 14 residues. CDR1 is LNHDA, CDR2 SQIVND, per germline (reference sequence). CDR3 in DNA: TGTGCCAGTAGTATGAGGACAGCTAACTATGGCTACACCTTC. Protein product: CASSMRTANYGYTF.

V gene TRBV19 combines with J gene TRBJ2-1, with D possibly being TRBD2 (6 bases). Germline V gene sequence: CDR1 LNHDA, CDR2 SQIVND (reference sequence). Trimming pared 2 bases from V and 2 bases from J, leaving 10 bases between. The CDR3 has 15 residues. The CDR3 loop reads CASSIRLETYNEQFF. In DNA form, the CDR3 reads TGTGCCAGTAGTATAAGACTAGAAACCTACAATGAGCAGTTCTTC. The whole variable domain, filled in from reference TRBV19 and TRBJ2-1, reads DGGITQSPKYLFRKEGQNVTLSCEQNLNHDAMYWYRQDPGQGLRLIYYSQIVNDFQKGDIAEGYSVSREKKESFPLTVTSAQKNPTAFYLCASSIRLETYNEQFFGPGTRLTVL.

The chain combines TRBV19 with TRBJ2-1, with 12 bases identical to TRBD2. V lost 5 bases and J lost 4; bases outside the gene matches: 3. The CDR3 is 15 amino acids. The V gene's germline CDR1 is LNHDA and CDR2 SQIVND (reference sequence). This CDR3 reads CASSSLAGGYNEQFF. CDR3 DNA: TGTGCCAGTAGTTCTCTAGCGGGAGGGTACAATGAGCAGTTCTTC.

This chain connects TRBV4-1 to TRBJ2-7; 7 bases map to TRBD1. This CDR3 has 15 residues. Germline V gives CDR1 MGHRA, CDR2 YSYEKL. The V gene end was trimmed by 2 bases and the J gene end by 3 bases; junction bases not matched to a gene: 7. The CDR3 here is CASSQQRTGLYEQYF. DNA for the CDR3: TGCGCCAGCAGCCAACAAAGGACAGGACTCTACGAGCAGTACTTC.

This chain connects TRBV13 to TRBJ1-3, with D tentatively TRBD1 (5 bases). The CDR3 is 17 amino acids. The germline V gene encodes CDR1 PRHDT and CDR2 FYEKMQ (reference sequence). V gave up 5 bases and J gave up 8 bases, with 25 bases separating them. This CDR3 is CASSAARLLQVEHTIYF. In DNA, the CDR3 is TGTGCCAGCAGCGCAGCCCGCTTACTACAGGTAGAACACACCATATATTTT. The full variable domain, completed using reference TRBV13 and TRBJ1-3, is AAGVIQSPRHLIKEKRETATLKCYPIPRHDTVYWYQQGPGQDPQFLISFYEKMQSDKGSIPDRFSAQQFSDYHSELNMSSLELGDSALYFCASSAARLLQVEHTIYFGEGSWLTVV.

Turning to this clone: Other DNA sequences in the same sample also yield this CDR3. V usage is TRBV4-1 and J usage is TRBJ2-7, with 12 bases aligning to TRBD2. V shed 5 bases, J shed 4 bases, and the junction held 6 bases outside the gene matches. CDR3 length equals 15 residues. CDR1 is MGHRA, CDR2 YSYEKL, per germline. The CDR3 region has the DNA TGCGCCAGCAGCTCCCTAGCGGGAGGGCCTTACGAGCAGTACTTC. Amino acid sequence: CASSSLAGGPYEQYF.

The genes are TRBV6-5 and TRBJ2-2; TRBD1 might be the D (6 bases). Deletions cut 2 bases from V and 4 bases from J, with 11 bases between. Germline assignment: CDR1 MNHEY and CDR2 SVGAGI. CDR3 size: 15 residues. CDR3 nucleotides: TGTGCCAGCAGTTACACAGGGACGAGCACCGGGGAGCTGTTTTTT. Its translation is CASSYTGTSTGELFF.

J is TRBJ2-3 and V is TRBV2; maybe TRBD1 (6 bases). The CDR3 consists of 15 residues. Trimming shortened V by 4 bases and J by 2 bases, and 13 bases separated the two germline ends. CDR1 SNHLY and CDR2 FYNNEI come from the germline V gene. CDR3 DNA: TGTGCCAGCAGTGGCCGGGACACTTACACAGATACGCAGTATTTT. Protein: CASSGRDTYTDTQYF.

The chain uses TRBV25-1 and TRBJ2-1; 8 nucleotides align to TRBD1. The V segment lost 4 bases and the J segment 5 bases; nucleotides outside the gene matches: 7. Germline CDR1 reads MGHDK; CDR2 reads SYGVNS. The CDR3 has 15 amino acids. CDR3 sequence (DNA): TGTGCCAGCAGTGTAAGGGACAGGATTGACAATGAGCAGTTCTTC. Its translation is CASSVRDRIDNEQFF.

The chain joins TRBV19 to TRBJ1-2, with a tentative D call TRBD1 (6 bases). The CDR3 covers 15 residues. V lost 6 bases and J lost 3, with 17 bases in between. The germline V gene has CDR1 LNHDA and CDR2 SQIVND (reference sequence). CDR3 region: CASRTQGLNDYGYTF. The CDR3 coding sequence is TGTGCCAGTAGGACACAGGGCTTAAATGACTATGGCTACACCTTC. Looking up the rest from reference TRBV19 and TRBJ1-2 gives the full variable domain: DGGITQSPKYLFRKEGQNVTLSCEQNLNHDAMYWYRQDPGQGLRLIYYSQIVNDFQKGDIAEGYSVSREKKESFPLTVTSAQKNPTAFYLCASRTQGLNDYGYTFGSGTRLTVV.